In its sample, the clone carrying this T cell receptor (beta chain) was seen once. Its cognate antigen is unknown. TCRdb analysed the RT-PCR reads with MiXCR anew, one entry per CDR3 protein. The table shows roughly 17,000 distinct CDR3 sequences, with roughly 70% occurring only once. This sample is part of a study of yellow fever vaccine responses in identical twins. Whole-study results and caveats: Vaccine-induced T cell responses in twins were reportedly observed to appear partly convergent, partly personalized.

The CDR3 runs 14 residues. CDR1 LGHNA and CDR2 YNFKEQ come from the germline V gene. V gave up 0 bases and J gave up 10 bases; unmatched junction bases: 4. The rearrangement uses TRBV4-2 and TRBJ2-1; 9 bases are shared with TRBD1. Sequenced here: T cells from blood (PBMCs), unsorted or a sorted subset (not recorded which), sampled before or after yellow fever vaccination (not recorded which). The clonotype comes from a woman younger than 35 who received the yellow fever vaccine. In DNA, the CDR3 is TGTGCCAGCAGCCAAGAGGGACAGGGCCGCGAGCAGTTCTTC. Its protein product is CASSQEGQGREQFF.